The 27 T cell receptor beta chains given below trace back to one sample, sequenced in a study of blood T cell repertoires in COVID-19. Clones were sequenced by immunoSEQ multiplex PCR, and TCRdb holds only the in-frame ones, with some missing. The sample gives approximately 90,000 clones, around 90% of which show up once; about 3.4% is in the top ten. The sample taken for sequencing was peripheral blood. The receptors stem from a woman aged 70 to 79 with acute or convalescent COVID-19.

This chain joins TRBV18 and TRBJ2-1, with 8 bases lining up with TRBD2. V was pared by 1 base and J by 5 bases, with 4 bases of the junction left unmatched. This CDR3 spans 15 amino acids. Germline assignment: CDR1 KGHSH and CDR2 LQKENI. CDR3 sequence: CASSPLFGRDNEQFF. The DNA for the CDR3 is TGTGCCAGCTCACCACTCTTCGGGAGGGACAATGAGCAGTTCTTC.

The chain links TRBV5-1 to TRBJ2-7; tentatively, D is TRBD2 (5 bases). Germline lookup yields CDR1 SGHRS and CDR2 YFSETQ. CDR3 length equals 15 residues. The germline V and J ends were trimmed by 4 bases and 4 bases, with 18 bases remaining between them. The CDR3 here is CASSRSPGEGYEQYV. CDR3 in DNA: TGCGCCAGCAGCCGCAGCCCAGGAGAGGGTTACGAGCAGTACGTC.

CDR3 in DNA: TGCAGCGGGACACAAGTTCTTGAAGCTTTCTTT. Its translation: CSGTQVLEAFF. The chain joins TRBV20-1 to TRBJ1-1; perhaps TRBD1 as D (6 bases). Germline CDR1 DFQATT, CDR2 SNEGSKA (reference sequence). This CDR3 region has 11 residues.

The rearrangement links TRBV28 to TRBJ2-7; D is possibly TRBD2 (6 bases). The germline V and J ends were trimmed by 6 bases and 3 bases, with 21 bases remaining between them. CDR1 MDHEN and CDR2 SYDVKM come from the germline V gene. The CDR3 covers 16 residues. This chain's CDR3 is CASSQNKLGEDYEQYF. CDR3 DNA: TGTGCCAGCAGCCAAAATAAGCTAGGGGAGGACTACGAGCAGTACTTC.

This clone was seen just once. V and J are TRBV5-4 and TRBJ1-4; D gene ambiguous. V was pared by 0 bases and J by 4 bases, with 10 bases between. Germline V gene lookup returns CDR1 SGHNT and CDR2 YYREEE (reference sequence). This CDR3 region has 15 residues. CDR3 nucleotides: TGTGCCAGCAGCTTGGTATCGGGTGGTAATGAAAAACTGTTTTTT. Amino acids: CASSLVSGGNEKLFF.

CDR3 sequence: CASSRGPHTTSAAFF. The CDR3 DNA follows: TGTGCCAGCAGCCGAGGGCCGCACACAACCTCTGCAGCTTTCTTT. V is TRBV11-2 and J is TRBJ1-1; the D is unclear. The V gene lost 5 bases and the J gene lost 10 bases, with 23 bases spanning the gap. The CDR3 runs 15 residues. The germline V gene encodes CDR1 SGHAT and CDR2 FQNNGV.

The genes are TRBV6-1 and TRBJ2-4; TRBD1 might be the D (5 bases). This CDR3 has 16 amino acids. Trimming removed 3 bases at V and 8 bases at J, with 20 bases between. Germline CDR1 reads MNHNS; CDR2 reads SASEGT. The CDR3: CASSEHVSQGRDIQYF. DNA for the CDR3: TGTGCCAGCAGTGAGCACGTGAGTCAGGGTAGGGACATTCAGTACTTC.

In DNA, the CDR3 is TGTGCCAGCAGCCAAGATCTCACAGGACGTAAAGCTTTCTTT. It encodes CASSQDLTGRKAFF. The chain links TRBV3-1 (or the pseudogene TRBV3-2) to TRBJ1-1; D is perhaps TRBD1 (5 bases). The CDR3 loop spans 14 amino acids. Trimming shortened V by 0 bases and J by 9 bases, and 14 bases separated the two germline ends. Germline CDR1 reads LGHDT; CDR2 reads YNNKEL (reference sequence).

The rearrangement joins TRBV27 to TRBJ1-6, with a tentative D call TRBD1 (5 bases). Germline V gene data show CDR1 as MNHEY and CDR2 as SMNVEV (reference sequence). V was cut by 5 bases and J by 0 bases, with 14 bases left in between. The CDR3 consists of 17 residues. The CDR3 region is CASSPQAGISYNSPLHF. The CDR3, as DNA: TGTGCCAGCAGTCCCCAGGCAGGGATCTCCTATAATTCACCCCTCCACTTT.

The CDR3 DNA follows: TGTGCCAGCAGTTACGCCCCTCGGGGCTACACCTTC. It specifies CASSYAPRGYTF. The V call is TRBV28, the J call TRBJ1-2; D ambiguous. The CDR3 contains 12 residues. The germline V and J ends were trimmed by 4 bases and 8 bases, with 11 bases remaining between them. The germline CDR1 and CDR2 sequences are MDHEN and SYDVKM.

The rearrangement links TRBV19 to TRBJ1-1, with 8 bases aligning to TRBD1. The length of the CDR3 is 14 residues. CDR1 and CDR2 (germline): LNHDA, SQIVND (reference sequence). The V gene end was trimmed by 9 bases and the J gene end by 1 base; junction bases not matched to a gene: 7. The CDR3 sequence: CASKSGTGNTEAFF. The DNA of the CDR3 is TGTGCCAGCAAGAGCGGGACAGGGAACACTGAAGCTTTCTTT.

This clone was found once. The chain has TRBV6-5 and TRBJ1-3; TRBD1 might be the D (5 bases). Trimming took 6 bases from V and 4 from J, leaving 13 bases between them. The CDR3 has 14 amino acids. Germline CDR1 MNHEY, CDR2 SVGAGI. The CDR3 DNA reads TGTGCCAGCAGCTCCGCATACAGGGGAAACACCATATATTTT. Amino acids: CASSSAYRGNTIYF.

The rearrangement uses TRBV6-5 and TRBJ1-4; tentatively, D is TRBD1 (6 bases). Germline values: CDR1 MNHEY, CDR2 SVGAGI. The CDR3 loop spans 15 amino acids. Trimming cost V 5 bases and J 5 bases, with 15 bases left between them. For the CDR3, the DNA is TGTGCCAGCAGTAAAAGACAGGCGTTAAATGAAAAACTGTTTTTT. Translated, it gives CASSKRQALNEKLFF.

V gene TRBV6-5 combines with J gene TRBJ1-4, with a weak D call TRBD1 (5 bases). The germline V and J ends were trimmed by 8 bases and 2 bases, with 12 bases remaining between them. The CDR3 sequence is 14 residues long. Germline V gives CDR1 MNHEY, CDR2 SVGAGI. The CDR3 region has the DNA TGTGCCAGCGGAAGGGGCGCCACTAATGAAAAACTGTTTTTT. The encoded protein is CASGRGATNEKLFF.

This rearrangement joins TRBV18 to TRBJ2-7; D is ambiguous. The CDR3 has 15 residues. V was shortened by 6 bases and J by 2 bases, with 17 bases between the two germline ends. The germline V gene has CDR1 KGHSH and CDR2 LQKENI. CDR3: CASSLNPDTTYEQYF. As DNA, the CDR3 is TGTGCCAGCTCCCTTAACCCCGACACAACCTACGAGCAGTACTTC.

The rearrangement joins TRBV7-2 to TRBJ2-7, with D unresolved. Trimming removed 1 base from V and 0 bases from J, with 4 bases in between. Germline V gene sequence: CDR1 SGHTA, CDR2 FQGNSA. CDR3 length: 13 amino acids. The CDR3 loop reads CASSLGYSYEQYF. The CDR3, as DNA: TGTGCCAGCAGCTTAGGCTACTCCTACGAGCAGTACTTC.

V gene TRBV2 combines with J gene TRBJ2-3; possible D gene TRBD2, 6 bases. Germline V gene lookup returns CDR1 SNHLY and CDR2 FYNNEI. This CDR3 has 16 amino acids. The V gene lost 3 bases and the J gene lost 1 base, with 14 bases spanning the gap. The CDR3 protein is CASSEGGLGRTDTQYF. The CDR3, as DNA: TGTGCCAGCAGTGAGGGGGGACTTGGACGCACAGATACGCAGTATTTT.

The V call is TRBV3-1 (or the pseudogene TRBV3-2), the J call TRBJ1-2; D is uncertain. The CDR3 covers 15 residues. Germline V lookup: CDR1 LGHDT, CDR2 YNNKEL (reference sequence). Trimming removed 0 bases at V and 1 base at J, with 9 bases between. The CDR3 bases are TGTGCCAGCAGCCAAGACGCGGGCAGTAACTATGGCTACACCTTC. Amino acids: CASSQDAGSNYGYTF.

The V gene is TRBV4-1, the J gene TRBJ1-5; D is unresolved. Per the germline V gene, CDR1 is MGHRA and CDR2 is YSYEKL. The CDR3 is 16 residues long. V lost 1 base, J lost 4 bases, and 14 bases lay in between. The CDR3 loop is CASSQGPGSKNQPQHF. The CDR3 nucleotides read TGCGCCAGCAGCCAAGGCCCGGGATCGAAGAATCAGCCCCAGCATTTT.

The chain links TRBV9 to TRBJ2-1; 8 positions match TRBD2. V lost 0 bases, J lost 5 bases, and 10 bases stayed unmatched. CDR1 and CDR2 (germline): SGDLS, YYNGEE. The CDR3 is made up of 17 amino acids. This CDR3 reads CASSVDPGGRNNNEQFF. The CDR3 DNA reads as TGTGCCAGCAGCGTAGACCCGGGCGGGAGGAATAACAATGAGCAGTTCTTC.

The chain carries TRBV18 and TRBJ1-3; no clear D gene. Germline lookup yields CDR1 KGHSH and CDR2 LQKENI. The CDR3 is 17 residues long. Trimming left V 4 bases short and J 0 bases short, with 16 bases between. In nucleotides, the CDR3 is TGTGCCAGCTCACTGCCGGGAGGGCCCAACTCTGGAAACACCATATATTTT. Protein: CASSLPGGPNSGNTIYF.

This chain joins TRBV2 and TRBJ1-3; 8 bases line up with TRBD1. Per germline, CDR1 SNHLY and CDR2 FYNNEI. The CDR3 runs 18 residues. After removal of 8 bases from V and 0 bases from J, the junction contained 15 bases not matched to a gene. The CDR3 sequence is CASSQAGGLPSSGNTIYF. Here the CDR3 DNA reads TGTGCCAGCTCCCAGGCAGGGGGCTTACCGTCCTCTGGAAACACCATATATTTT.

The V gene is TRBV27, the J gene TRBJ1-2; no reliable D call. The germline V and J ends were trimmed by 4 bases and 8 bases, with 23 bases remaining between them. The CDR3 is 16 amino acids. Germline loops: CDR1 MNHEY, CDR2 SMNVEV (reference sequence). The CDR3 sequence is CASSSPQRRDSAGYTF. The CDR3 DNA reads TGTGCCAGCAGTTCTCCCCAGAGGAGGGATTCTGCCGGCTACACCTTC.

This clone was seen only once. J is TRBJ2-7 and V is TRBV11-3; 8 bases line up with TRBD1. After removal of 5 bases from V and 5 bases from J, the junction contained 5 bases not matched to a gene. Looked up from germline, CDR1 is SGHNT and CDR2 is YENEEA. CDR3 length equals 13 residues. The CDR3 reads CASSPSDRDEQYV. As DNA, the CDR3 is TGTGCCAGCAGCCCCTCGGACAGGGACGAGCAGTACGTC.

V gene TRBV6-5 combines with J gene TRBJ2-2, with D possibly matching TRBD1 (5 bases). Germline V gene lookup returns CDR1 MNHEY and CDR2 SVGAGI. The V gene lost 5 bases and the J gene lost 7 bases, with 14 bases spanning the gap. This CDR3 has 14 amino acids. The CDR3 coding sequence is TGTGCCAGCAGTATGACAGCCCCGGGCGGGGAGCTGTTTTTT. Translation: CASSMTAPGGELFF.

This rearrangement joins TRBV28 to TRBJ2-1, with a weak D call TRBD2 (5 bases). Trimming pared 7 bases from V and 0 bases from J, leaving 10 bases between. The CDR3 runs to 14 residues. The germline V gene encodes CDR1 MDHEN and CDR2 SYDVKM. As DNA, the CDR3 is TGTGCCAGCAAGTTTGGGAGCTCCTACAATGAGCAGTTCTTC. Its translation is CASKFGSSYNEQFF.

The V call is TRBV7-7, the J call TRBJ2-5; D is unresolved. Germline loops: CDR1 SSHAT, CDR2 FNYEAQ (reference sequence). V lost 1 base to trimming and J lost 0 bases, with 9 bases between them. This CDR3 has 15 amino acids. The CDR3 region has the DNA TGTGCCAGCAGCTTAGGAGGCGGCTACCAAGAGACCCAGTACTTC. Residues: CASSLGGGYQETQYF.